The source of this T cell receptor beta chain is a study of T cell responses to AZD1222 COVID-19 vaccine. Whole-study findings and limits: A rise in Spike-specific TCR breadth and depth followed two AZD1222 doses.

With respect to this clone: What it binds is unknown.

CDR1 and CDR2 from the germline V gene are MNHEY and SVGAGI. The CDR3 runs to 15 residues. With 6 bases clipped from V and 7 bases from J, the junction kept 10 bases outside the gene matches. The assay was immunoSEQ multiplex PCR, and TCRdb's table has in-frame clones only and misses some. The table has under 110,000 clones, approximately 87% seen once. This receptor was taken from an adult who received the AZD1222 COVID-19 vaccine. The chain is built from TRBV6-5 and TRBJ2-7; 12 bases line up with TRBD2. The input for sequencing was peripheral blood, taken 28 days after the second AZD1222 dose. The CDR3 loop is CASRTTSGGLREQYF. CDR3 bases: TGTGCCAGCAGGACGACTAGCGGGGGCCTTAGGGAGCAGTACTTC.